These 7 T cell receptor beta chains share one sample of origin, sequenced in a study of cytomegalovirus exposure and HLA in healthy donors (dated by TCRdb to the late 2010s). The library was obtained by the immunoSEQ multiplex PCR assay. For the multiplex PCR, a mixture combining 60 forward primers for TCR Vbeta segments and 13 reverse primers for TCR Jbeta segments was used. Entries here come from immuneACCESS through TCRdb and include only in-frame sequences with V and J called. Some clones fail to appear in such tables; in the studies checked, an unresolved V gene covers under half of the shortfall, and the cause of the remainder is unknown. The sample table records tens of thousands of clones; around 70% of these occur just once. Less than 9% of the sample goes to the ten largest clones. Material for sequencing was PBMCs. These receptors were obtained from a man aged 35 to 55 in good health and CMV-seropositive.

CDR3 sequence reads: CASSYDGGHYEQYF. The CDR3, as DNA: TGTGCCAGCAGTTACGATGGCGGACACTACGAGCAGTACTTC. The gene calls are TRBV6-6 and TRBJ2-7; D perhaps matches TRBD1 (5 bases). V was trimmed by 2 bases and J by 3 bases, leaving 11 bases between them. The germline gives CDR1 MNHNY, CDR2 SVGAGI (reference sequence). The CDR3 runs to 14 residues.

The chain carries TRBV6-6 and TRBJ2-1, with D perhaps TRBD2 (6 bases). V lost 0 bases and J lost 8, with 11 bases in between. CDR1 and CDR2 (germline): MNHNY, SVGAGI (reference sequence). The CDR3 has 14 residues. The CDR3 region is CASSYSKEGDEQFF. The CDR3 DNA reads as TGTGCCAGCAGTTACTCGAAGGAGGGAGATGAGCAGTTCTTC.

The rearrangement joins TRBV7-6 to TRBJ2-7; D perhaps matches TRBD2 (5 bases). This CDR3 comprises 13 residues. Germline V gene sequence: CDR1 SGHVS, CDR2 FNYEAQ. V was clipped by 4 bases and J by 6 bases, with 13 bases between them. This CDR3 is CASSSLGAGEQYF. Written as DNA, the CDR3 is TGTGCCAGCAGCTCTCTAGGCGCGGGCGAGCAGTACTTC.

The rearrangement uses TRBV5-1 and TRBJ2-1; the match to TRBD2 covers 13 bases. The junction had 9 bases not matched to a gene; V was cut back by 4 bases and J by 2 bases. Per germline, CDR1 SGHRS and CDR2 YFSETQ. The CDR3 has 18 residues. CDR3 sequence reads: CASSPLAGGPGAYNEQFF. CDR3 coding DNA: TGCGCCAGCAGCCCACTAGCGGGAGGGCCGGGAGCCTACAATGAGCAGTTCTTC.

The V and J genes are TRBV5-1 and TRBJ2-5, with 13 bases that match TRBD2. J was trimmed by 4 bases and V by 3 bases; bases with no gene match: 12. The germline CDR1 and CDR2 sequences are SGHRS and YFSETQ. The CDR3 sequence is 18 residues long. CDR3 region: CASSSTSGGAVGGETQYF. Here the CDR3 DNA reads TGCGCCAGCAGCTCAACTAGCGGGGGGGCCGTGGGCGGAGAGACCCAGTACTTC.

The chain carries TRBV7-2 and TRBJ2-7, with D perhaps matching TRBD2 (6 bases). V shed 3 bases and J shed 4 bases, with 13 bases lying between them. The CDR3 has 14 amino acids. Germline assignment: CDR1 SGHTA and CDR2 FQGNSA. Written as DNA, the CDR3 is TGTGCCAGCAGCTTTTCGGAGGGGTTTTACGAGCAGTACTTC. Translating it yields CASSFSEGFYEQYF.

The chain couples TRBV5-1 to TRBJ2-6; 8 positions agree with TRBD1. Germline CDR1 reads SGHRS; CDR2 reads YFSETQ. J gave up 2 bases and V 0 bases, and 1 base lay outside the gene matches. The length of the CDR3 is 16 residues. The CDR3 DNA follows: TGCGCCAGCAGCTTGGACAGGGGGGCTGGGGCCAACGTCCTGACTTTC. Protein sequence: CASSLDRGAGANVLTF.